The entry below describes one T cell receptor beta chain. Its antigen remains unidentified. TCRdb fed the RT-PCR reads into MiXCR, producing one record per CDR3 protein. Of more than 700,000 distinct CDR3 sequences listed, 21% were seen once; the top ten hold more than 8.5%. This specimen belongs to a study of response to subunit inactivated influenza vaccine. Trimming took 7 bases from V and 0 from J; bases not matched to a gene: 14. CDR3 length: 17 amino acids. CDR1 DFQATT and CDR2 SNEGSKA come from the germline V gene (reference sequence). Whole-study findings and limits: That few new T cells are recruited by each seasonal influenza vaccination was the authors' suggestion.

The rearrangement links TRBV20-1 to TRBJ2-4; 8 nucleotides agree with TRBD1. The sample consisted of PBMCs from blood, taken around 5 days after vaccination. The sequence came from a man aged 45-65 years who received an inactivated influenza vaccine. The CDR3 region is CSVQGALLGIAKNIQYF. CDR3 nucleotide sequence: TGCAGTGTTCAGGGGGCTTTGCTGGGGATAGCCAAAAACATTCAGTACTTC.